This paragraph covers one T cell receptor beta chain sequence. What it binds is unknown. These data are taken from a study of T cell repertoires in cytomegalovirus infection. Study overall: Indicated by public TCR beta signatures were CMV infection and matching HLA type. Broader study findings: HLA-C-restricted CMV-specific TCR beta clonotypes were dominant in the ex vivo response. Frequencies of public TCR beta families were cumulated, and this identified carriers of CMV plus the relevant HLA.

Each CDR3 protein gets one entry after TCRdb re-called the reads with MiXCR. The sample records some 920,000 distinct CDR3 sequences, roughly 31% being singletons. Germline assignment: CDR1 KGHSY and CDR2 FQNENV. V was trimmed by 7 bases and J by 2 bases, leaving 17 bases between them. The length of the CDR3 is 15 residues. Sequencing used cultured CD8+ T cells from PBMCs, obtained from culture after CMV antigen stimulation. The clonotype originates from a human donor in good health (CMV status not recorded). Some clones in this sample may be carry-over from other donors' samples. The gene calls are TRBV16 and TRBJ1-2; no definite D call. In DNA, the CDR3 is TGTGCCAGCACCTCTTTATCGGCAGACAACTATGGCTACACCTTC. Its protein is CASTSLSADNYGYTF.